This is a list of T cell receptor beta chains from one sample in a study of T cell responses to AZD1222 COVID-19 vaccine. The repertoire was sequenced with immunoSEQ multiplex PCR; TCRdb's copy has only in-frame clones and lacks some. This table has about 130,000 clones, roughly nine tenths appearing once. Sequenced here: peripheral blood, sampled 28 days after the second AZD1222 dose. The receptors here all came from an adult who received the AZD1222 COVID-19 vaccine. The CDR3 runs from the conserved cysteine through the conserved F or W. The order of the fields is clone size, D gene, CDR3 length, J gene, V gene, CDR3 protein, CDR3 DNA. A D gene is named only where the DNA matches it firmly. Some rows have no size entry. The others give once, few or many, or a class for an expanded clone.

clone size: -; D gene: TRBD1; CDR3 length: 13; J gene: TRBJ1-2; V gene: TRBV6-5; CDR3 protein: CASSYGTGGGYTF; CDR3 DNA: TGTGCCAGCAGTTACGGAACAGGGGGAGGCTACACCTTC
clone size: -; D gene: TRBD1; CDR3 length: 15; J gene: TRBJ1-1; V gene: TRBV19; CDR3 protein: CASSPWTGGKTEAFF; CDR3 DNA: TGTGCCAGTAGTCCCTGGACAGGGGGGAAGACTGAAGCTTTCTTT
clone size: -; D gene: -; CDR3 length: 15; J gene: TRBJ1-4; V gene: TRBV19; CDR3 protein: CASSIMWTANEKLFF; CDR3 DNA: TGTGCCAGTAGTATAATGTGGACAGCTAATGAAAAACTGTTTTTT
clone size: -; D gene: -; CDR3 length: 13; J gene: TRBJ1-6; V gene: TRBV30; CDR3 protein: CAWSWQGLPPLHF; CDR3 DNA: TGTGCCTGGAGCTGGCAGGGGTTACCACCCCTCCACTTT
clone size: -; D gene: -; CDR3 length: 14; J gene: TRBJ1-4; V gene: TRBV6-6; CDR3 protein: CASSTTSGDEKLFF; CDR3 DNA: TGTGCCAGCAGTACCACGTCAGGCGACGAAAAACTGTTTTTT
clone size: -; D gene: -; CDR3 length: 13; J gene: TRBJ2-5; V gene: TRBV19; CDR3 protein: CASSITGGETQYF; CDR3 DNA: TGTGCCAGTAGTATCACCGGCGGAGAGACCCAGTACTTC
clone size: once; D gene: -; CDR3 length: 12; J gene: TRBJ2-2; V gene: TRBV29-1; CDR3 protein: CSVGQASGELFF; CDR3 DNA: TGCAGCGTCGGACAAGCGTCCGGGGAGCTGTTTTTT
clone size: -; D gene: -; CDR3 length: 14; J gene: TRBJ1-1; V gene: TRBV7-9; CDR3 protein: CASSLRGSNTEAFF; CDR3 DNA: TGTGCCAGCAGCTTGCGGGGGTCGAACACTGAAGCTTTCTTT
clone size: -; D gene: TRBD2; CDR3 length: 17; J gene: TRBJ2-7; V gene: TRBV28; CDR3 protein: CASKDIKSGGMGWEQYF; CDR3 DNA: TGTGCCAGCAAAGACATAAAAAGCGGGGGCATGGGGTGGGAGCAGTACTTC
clone size: once; D gene: -; CDR3 length: 14; J gene: TRBJ1-2; V gene: TRBV7-3; CDR3 protein: CASSLNRDNYGYTF; CDR3 DNA: TGTGCCAGCAGCTTAAACAGAGATAACTATGGCTACACCTTC
clone size: -; D gene: TRBD1; CDR3 length: 15; J gene: TRBJ1-1; V gene: TRBV27; CDR3 protein: CASSKLDRLNTEAFF; CDR3 DNA: TGTGCCAGCAGTAAACTGGACAGGTTGAACACTGAAGCTTTCTTT
clone size: -; D gene: TRBD1; CDR3 length: 17; J gene: TRBJ1-4; V gene: TRBV7-2; CDR3 protein: CASSLQTGWTTNEKLFF; CDR3 DNA: TGTGCCAGCAGCCTACAGACAGGGTGGACGACTAATGAAAAACTGTTTTTT
clone size: few; D gene: TRBD1; CDR3 length: 15; J gene: TRBJ1-5; V gene: TRBV7-8; CDR3 protein: CASSLDGRGHQPQHF; CDR3 DNA: TGTGCCAGCAGCTTAGACGGCAGGGGGCACCAGCCCCAGCATTTT
clone size: -; D gene: TRBD1; CDR3 length: 13; J gene: TRBJ2-2; V gene: TRBV7-2; CDR3 protein: CARGNRGTGELFF; CDR3 DNA: TGTGCCAGGGGTAACAGGGGCACCGGGGAGCTGTTTTTT
clone size: -; D gene: TRBD1; CDR3 length: 16; J gene: TRBJ1-3; V gene: TRBV18; CDR3 protein: CASSPGVGTARNTIYF; CDR3 DNA: TGTGCCAGCTCACCAGGGGTCGGGACAGCAAGAAACACCATATATTTT
clone size: -; D gene: -; CDR3 length: 16; J gene: TRBJ1-2; V gene: TRBV18; CDR3 protein: CASSPFQESSNYGYTF; CDR3 DNA: TGTGCCAGCTCACCATTCCAGGAGTCCTCTAACTATGGCTACACCTTC
clone size: once; D gene: -; CDR3 length: 13; J gene: TRBJ1-6; V gene: TRBV24-1; CDR3 protein: CATIRSGGSPLHF; CDR3 DNA: TGTGCCACTATACGTTCAGGTGGTTCACCCCTCCACTTT
clone size: -; D gene: -; CDR3 length: 17; J gene: TRBJ1-4; V gene: TRBV30; CDR3 protein: CAWSARSRTAVNEKLFF; CDR3 DNA: TGTGCCTGGAGTGCCAGGAGCAGGACCGCCGTTAATGAAAAACTGTTTTTT
clone size: -; D gene: -; CDR3 length: 16; J gene: TRBJ1-6; V gene: TRBV30; CDR3 protein: CAWSALDVGIGSPLHF; CDR3 DNA: TGTGCCTGGAGTGCCTTGGATGTGGGGATCGGATCACCCCTCCACTTT
clone size: -; D gene: -; CDR3 length: 13; J gene: TRBJ1-4; V gene: TRBV18; CDR3 protein: CASSPGFDEKLFF; CDR3 DNA: TGTGCCAGCTCACCGGGATTCGATGAAAAACTGTTTTTT
clone size: -; D gene: -; CDR3 length: 15; J gene: TRBJ2-4; V gene: TRBV4-1; CDR3 protein: CASSHLNLAKNIQYF; CDR3 DNA: TGCGCCAGCAGCCATTTAAATTTAGCCAAAAACATTCAGTACTTC
clone size: -; D gene: TRBD2; CDR3 length: 15; J gene: TRBJ2-1; V gene: TRBV7-9; CDR3 protein: CASSPTAGGDNEQFF; CDR3 DNA: TGTGCCAGCAGCCCGACGGCGGGAGGGGACAATGAGCAGTTCTTC
clone size: once; D gene: -; CDR3 length: 14; J gene: TRBJ1-6; V gene: TRBV7-3; CDR3 protein: CASSSDSYNSPLHF; CDR3 DNA: TGTGCCAGCAGCTCGGACAGCTATAATTCACCCCTCCACTTT
clone size: -; D gene: -; CDR3 length: 12; J gene: TRBJ2-3; V gene: TRBV5-1; CDR3 protein: CASSLSTDTQYF; CDR3 DNA: TGCGCCAGCAGCCTATCCACAGATACGCAGTATTTT
clone size: once; D gene: -; CDR3 length: 15; J gene: TRBJ1-5; V gene: TRBV5-6; CDR3 protein: CASSYGGAGNQPQHF; CDR3 DNA: TGTGCCAGCAGCTATGGAGGGGCGGGGAATCAGCCCCAGCATTTT
clone size: -; D gene: -; CDR3 length: 14; J gene: TRBJ2-1; V gene: TRBV5-1; CDR3 protein: CASSLGQAYNEQFF; CDR3 DNA: TGCGCCAGCAGCTTAGGGCAGGCCTACAATGAGCAGTTCTTC
clone size: once; D gene: TRBD2; CDR3 length: 16; J gene: TRBJ2-7; V gene: TRBV18; CDR3 protein: CASSPISSGLSYEQYF; CDR3 DNA: TGTGCCAGCTCACCAATTTCTAGCGGGCTCTCCTACGAGCAGTACTTC
clone size: -; D gene: -; CDR3 length: 15; J gene: TRBJ1-2; V gene: TRBV2; CDR3 protein: CASSDRGLGDISYTF; CDR3 DNA: TGTGCCAGCAGTGATAGGGGCCTAGGGGATATCAGCTACACCTTC
clone size: -; D gene: -; CDR3 length: 16; J gene: TRBJ1-5; V gene: TRBV7-7; CDR3 protein: CASSLASPDSNQPQHF; CDR3 DNA: TGTGCTAGCAGCTTAGCCTCACCAGATAGCAATCAGCCCCAGCATTTT
clone size: -; D gene: TRBD1; CDR3 length: 14; J gene: TRBJ2-1; V gene: TRBV10-1; CDR3 protein: CASIPGTGIGEQFF; CDR3 DNA: TGCGCCAGCATCCCCGGGACAGGGATCGGGGAGCAGTTCTTC
clone size: -; D gene: TRBD1; CDR3 length: 17; J gene: TRBJ1-1; V gene: TRBV14; CDR3 protein: CASSQEWQGAAGTEAFF; CDR3 DNA: TGTGCCAGCAGCCAAGAATGGCAGGGGGCAGCGGGCACTGAAGCTTTCTTT
clone size: -; D gene: -; CDR3 length: 14; J gene: TRBJ1-2; V gene: TRBV19; CDR3 protein: CASTQRGGDYGYTF; CDR3 DNA: TGTGCCAGTACCCAGCGGGGGGGGGACTATGGCTACACCTTC
clone size: -; D gene: -; CDR3 length: 14; J gene: TRBJ2-6; V gene: TRBV3-1/TRBV3-2; CDR3 protein: CASSRGSGANVLTF; CDR3 DNA: TGTGCCAGCAGCCGGGGCTCTGGGGCCAACGTCCTGACTTTC
clone size: -; D gene: -; CDR3 length: 14; J gene: TRBJ1-1; V gene: TRBV7-2; CDR3 protein: CASSSRWEDTEAFF; CDR3 DNA: TGTGCCAGCAGTTCCCGTTGGGAGGACACTGAAGCTTTCTTT
clone size: -; D gene: TRBD2; CDR3 length: 14; J gene: TRBJ2-1; V gene: TRBV29-1; CDR3 protein: CSVTPGLAENEQFF; CDR3 DNA: TGCAGCGTAACCCCGGGACTAGCTGAAAATGAGCAGTTCTTC
clone size: -; D gene: TRBD1; CDR3 length: 17; J gene: TRBJ2-1; V gene: TRBV14; CDR3 protein: CASSQTERGLTYNEQFF; CDR3 DNA: TGTGCCAGCAGCCAAACGGAGAGGGGGCTTACCTACAATGAGCAGTTCTTC
clone size: -; D gene: -; CDR3 length: 12; J gene: TRBJ2-6; V gene: TRBV7-8; CDR3 protein: CASSPGQSLLTF; CDR3 DNA: TGTGCCAGCAGCCCCGGACAGTCGCTCCTGACTTTC
clone size: -; D gene: -; CDR3 length: 14; J gene: TRBJ2-7; V gene: TRBV30; CDR3 protein: CAWRVGISSYEQYF; CDR3 DNA: TGTGCCTGGCGGGTAGGGATAAGCTCCTACGAGCAGTACTTC
clone size: -; D gene: TRBD2; CDR3 length: 16; J gene: TRBJ2-1; V gene: TRBV5-1; CDR3 protein: CASSSGLAGHYNEQFF; CDR3 DNA: TGCGCCAGCAGCTCGGGACTAGCGGGACACTACAATGAGCAGTTCTTC
clone size: -; D gene: TRBD1; CDR3 length: 14; J gene: TRBJ1-2; V gene: TRBV6-5; CDR3 protein: CASRPGGDILGYTF; CDR3 DNA: TGTGCCAGCAGGCCAGGGGGCGACATTCTTGGCTACACCTTC
clone size: -; D gene: TRBD1; CDR3 length: 15; J gene: TRBJ2-2; V gene: TRBV30; CDR3 protein: CAWRKGQGQGGELFF; CDR3 DNA: TGTGCCTGGAGGAAAGGACAGGGCCAGGGCGGGGAGCTGTTTTTT